The clone carrying this T cell receptor (beta chain) occurred a few times. Per the authors' pipeline: By means of reference gene primer amplification, nucleated cell counts were estimated. Sequencing was performed with immunoSEQ multiplex PCR; in TCRdb, only in-frame clones are kept and a portion is missing. The D gene and trimming were derived from the DNA, and the V and J assignments and clone size from that table. The table includes 320,000 or so clones, 85% detected once. This CDR3 spans 16 amino acids. The V and J ends lost 4 bases and 2 bases respectively, with 13 bases between them. CDR1 SGHKS and CDR2 YYEKEE come from the germline V gene (reference sequence). The record originates from a study of blood T cell repertoires in COVID-19. Study overall: PBMCs, B-cell-depleted T cells, or T cells were the source of the cDNA or gDNA that made up the material.

All enrollees were roughly 18 to 90 years old and from about 24 US areas. All exposed participants met a person with COVID-19 within 2 weeks before entering the study. The specimen was PBMCs or T cells enriched from blood (not recorded which). The TCR was taken from a woman aged 25 to 45 who had been exposed to COVID-19. This chain joins TRBV5-5 and TRBJ2-6, with TRBD2 as a possible D gene (6 bases). CDR3 DNA: TGTGCCAGCAGCCTACTGGGGGGAGCTGGGGCCAACGTCCTGACTTTC. Translation: CASSLLGGAGANVLTF. Full variable domain (outside the CDR3, taken from reference TRBV5-5 and TRBJ2-6): DAGVTQSPTHLIKTRGQQVTLRCSPISGHKSVSWYQQVLGQGPQFIFQYYEKEERGRGNFPDRFSARQFPNYSSELNVNALLLGDSALYLCASSLLGGAGANVLTFGAGSRLTVL.